Following are 2 T cell receptor beta chains from one sample sequenced in a study of blood T cells in healthy people across ages (dated by TCRdb to about 2015). Library generation was performed with 5' RACE. The sequencer was an Illumina HiSeq 2500. A second roughly 6 to 11 cycle PCR used a sample-barcoded 5' primer and a J-beta primer mix. Clones were called with MiXCR by TCRdb after fastp trimmed the public reads at Q25, and only in-frame beta chains were retained. Records with the same CDR3 protein are collapsed into one entry carrying the most frequent genes and DNA. The sample table holds 700,000 to 850,000 distinct CDR3 sequences, of which about 55% were seen once. The ten largest clones take up around 40% of the sample. Material for sequencing was blood. The receptors shown here come from a man at least 80 years old in good health.

This chain connects TRBV24-1 to TRBJ2-3, with TRBD1 matching 9 bases. The CDR3 runs 17 residues. Germline lookup yields CDR1 KGHDR and CDR2 SFDVKD. Trimming cost V 5 bases and J 3 bases; bases outside gene matches: 11. CDR3 loop: CATSASPTGGRTDTQYF. CDR3 coding DNA: TGTGCCACCAGTGCCTCCCCGACAGGGGGTAGGACAGATACGCAGTATTTT.

Turning to this clonotype: A much larger clonotype is one base distant, so this may be a read error. V and J are TRBV25-1 and TRBJ2-1; D remains unclear. Looked up from germline, CDR1 is MGHDK and CDR2 is SYGVNS. The CDR3 extends over 16 amino acids. The V gene lost 6 bases and the J gene lost 0 bases, with 15 bases spanning the gap. The CDR3 sequence: CASSPAARSSYNEQFF. The CDR3 DNA reads TGTGCCAGCAGCCCCGCAGCGAGATCCTCCTACAATGAGCAGTTCTTC.